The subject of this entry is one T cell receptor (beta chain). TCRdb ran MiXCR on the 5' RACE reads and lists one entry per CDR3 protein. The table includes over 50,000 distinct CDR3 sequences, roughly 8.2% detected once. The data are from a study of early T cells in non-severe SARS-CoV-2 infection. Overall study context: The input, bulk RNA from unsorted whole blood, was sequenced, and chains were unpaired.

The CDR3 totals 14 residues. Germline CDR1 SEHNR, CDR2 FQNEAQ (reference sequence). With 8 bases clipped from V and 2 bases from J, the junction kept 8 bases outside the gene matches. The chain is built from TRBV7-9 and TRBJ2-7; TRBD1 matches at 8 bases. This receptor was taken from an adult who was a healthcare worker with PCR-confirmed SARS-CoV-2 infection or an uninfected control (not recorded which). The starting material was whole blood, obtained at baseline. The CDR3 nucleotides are TGTGCCAGCGAGAACGGGACAGGTACCTACGAGCAGTACTTC. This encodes CASENGTGTYEQYF.